This TCR beta chain was recovered during a study of CD8+ T cells in alopecia areata. The CDR3 loop spans 11 amino acids. V was clipped by 6 bases and J by 4 bases, with 7 bases between them. Germline loops: CDR1 SNHLY, CDR2 FYNNEI. Once RNA had been extracted, it was reverse transcribed into cDNA to act as the sequencing template. TCRdb's copy holds only in-frame clones and misses some; the assay was immunoSEQ multiplex PCR. The sample shows about 180,000 clones, 59% of them seen only once. The J gene is TRBJ2-7, the V gene TRBV2; D remains unclear. This sequence originates from a human donor with alopecia areata. This specimen consisted of CD4+ T cells sorted from blood, obtained at week 0. The CDR3 coding sequence is TGTGCCAGCAGCCTAGATTACGAGCAGTACTTC. Translated: CASSLDYEQYF.